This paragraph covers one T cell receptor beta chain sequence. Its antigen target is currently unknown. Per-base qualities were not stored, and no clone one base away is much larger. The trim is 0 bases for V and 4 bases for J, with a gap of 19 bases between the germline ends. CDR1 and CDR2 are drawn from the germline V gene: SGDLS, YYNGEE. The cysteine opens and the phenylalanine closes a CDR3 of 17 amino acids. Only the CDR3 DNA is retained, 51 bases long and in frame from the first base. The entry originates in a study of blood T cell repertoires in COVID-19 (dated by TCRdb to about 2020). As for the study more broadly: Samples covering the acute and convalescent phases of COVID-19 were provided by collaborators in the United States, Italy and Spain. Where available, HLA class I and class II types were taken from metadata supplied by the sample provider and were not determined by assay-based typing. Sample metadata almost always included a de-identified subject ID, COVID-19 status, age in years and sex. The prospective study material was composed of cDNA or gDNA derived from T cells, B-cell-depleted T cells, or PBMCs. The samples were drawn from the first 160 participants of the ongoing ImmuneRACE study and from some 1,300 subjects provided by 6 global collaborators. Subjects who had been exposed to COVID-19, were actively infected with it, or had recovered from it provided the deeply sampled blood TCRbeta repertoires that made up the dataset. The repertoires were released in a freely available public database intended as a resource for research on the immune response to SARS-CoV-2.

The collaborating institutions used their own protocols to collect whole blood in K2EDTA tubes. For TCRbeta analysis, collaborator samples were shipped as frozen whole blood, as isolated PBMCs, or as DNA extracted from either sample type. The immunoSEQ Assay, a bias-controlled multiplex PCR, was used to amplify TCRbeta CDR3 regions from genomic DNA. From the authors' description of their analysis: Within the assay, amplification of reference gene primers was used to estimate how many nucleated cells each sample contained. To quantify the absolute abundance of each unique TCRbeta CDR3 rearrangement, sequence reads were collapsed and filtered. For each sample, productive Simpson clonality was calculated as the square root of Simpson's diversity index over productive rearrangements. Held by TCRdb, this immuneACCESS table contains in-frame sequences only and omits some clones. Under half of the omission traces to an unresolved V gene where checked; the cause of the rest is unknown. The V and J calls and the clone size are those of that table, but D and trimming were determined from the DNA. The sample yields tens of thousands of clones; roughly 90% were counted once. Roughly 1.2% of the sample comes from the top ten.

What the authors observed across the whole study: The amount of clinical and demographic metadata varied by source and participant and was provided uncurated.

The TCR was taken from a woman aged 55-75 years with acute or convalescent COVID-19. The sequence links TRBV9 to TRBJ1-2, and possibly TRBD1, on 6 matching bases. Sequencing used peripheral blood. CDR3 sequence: CASSVGGTLVGRYGYTF. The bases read TGTGCCAGCAGCGTAGGAGGGACACTCGTAGGGCGCTATGGCTACACCTTC. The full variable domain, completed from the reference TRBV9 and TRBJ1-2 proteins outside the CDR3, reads DSGVTQTPKHLITATGQRVTLRCSPRSGDLSVYWYQQSLDQGLQFLIQYYNGEERAKGNILERFSAQQFPDLHSELNLSSLELGDSALYFCASSVGGTLVGRYGYTFGSGTRLTVV.